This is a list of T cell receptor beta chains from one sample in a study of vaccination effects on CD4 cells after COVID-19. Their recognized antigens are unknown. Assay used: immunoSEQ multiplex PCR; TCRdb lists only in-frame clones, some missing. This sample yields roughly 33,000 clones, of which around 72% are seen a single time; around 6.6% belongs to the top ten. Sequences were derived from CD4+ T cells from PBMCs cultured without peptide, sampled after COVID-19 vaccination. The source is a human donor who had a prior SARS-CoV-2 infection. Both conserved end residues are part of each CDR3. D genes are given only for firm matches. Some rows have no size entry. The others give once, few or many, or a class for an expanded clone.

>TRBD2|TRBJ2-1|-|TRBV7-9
CASSLGGGRALNEQFF
TGTGCCAGCAGCTTAGGGGGCGGGAGGGCCTTGAATGAGCAGTTCTTC
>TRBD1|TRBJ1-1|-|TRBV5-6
CASSLWDREEAEAFF
TGTGCCAGCAGCTTGTGGGACAGGGAGGAGGCTGAAGCTTTCTTT
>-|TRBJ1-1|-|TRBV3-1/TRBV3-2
CASSQFLQARAFF
TGTGCCAGCAGCCAATTCCTCCAGGCCAGAGCTTTCTTT
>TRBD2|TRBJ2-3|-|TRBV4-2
CASSKASGGETTDTQYF
TGTGCCAGCAGCAAAGCTAGCGGGGGGGAAACCACAGATACGCAGTATTTT
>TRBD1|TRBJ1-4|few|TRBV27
CASSLGQYNEKLFF
TGTGCCAGCAGTTTGGGACAGTATAATGAAAAACTGTTTTTT
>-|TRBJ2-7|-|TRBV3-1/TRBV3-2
CASSQEVVETYEQYF
TGTGCCAGCAGCCAAGAAGTTGTAGAAACCTACGAGCAGTACTTC
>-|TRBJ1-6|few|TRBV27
CASSFDGINHSPLHF
TGTGCCAGCAGTTTTGACGGAATTAATCATTCACCCCTCCACTTT
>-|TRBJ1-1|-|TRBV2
CASSDLRGTEAFF
TGTGCCAGCAGTGATTTGAGGGGCACTGAAGCTTTCTTT
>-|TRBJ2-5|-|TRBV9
CASSPGALQETQYF
TGTGCCAGCAGCCCAGGGGCGTTACAAGAGACCCAGTACTTC
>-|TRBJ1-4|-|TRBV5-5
CASSLGTEGHEKLFF
TGTGCCAGCAGCTTGGGGACGGAAGGACATGAAAAACTGTTTTTT
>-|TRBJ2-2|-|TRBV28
CASSTTLTGELFF
TGTGCCAGCAGTACGACCCTCACCGGGGAGCTGTTTTTT
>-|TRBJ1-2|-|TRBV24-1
CATSEDGVRGYTF
TGTGCCACCAGTGAGGACGGGGTTCGCGGCTACACCTTC
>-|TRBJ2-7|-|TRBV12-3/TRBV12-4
CASSFSLADEQYF
TGTGCCAGCAGTTTTTCTCTGGCAGACGAGCAGTACTTC
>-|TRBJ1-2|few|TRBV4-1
CASSQVQGYGYTF
TGCGCCAGCAGCCAAGTTCAGGGCTATGGCTACACCTTC
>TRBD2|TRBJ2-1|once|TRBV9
CASSVGLAGVVSYNEQFF
TGTGCCAGCAGCGTAGGACTAGCGGGAGTCGTCTCCTACAATGAGCAGTTCTTC
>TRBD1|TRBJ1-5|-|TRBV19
CASSTTGTGYEPQHF
TGTGCCAGTAGCACGACCGGGACAGGGTATGAGCCCCAGCATTTT
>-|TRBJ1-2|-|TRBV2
CASSESGGAGYTF
TGTGCCAGCAGTGAATCCGGGGGCGCTGGCTACACCTTC
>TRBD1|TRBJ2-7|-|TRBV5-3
CARSAQGALSYEQYF
TGTGCCAGAAGCGCACAGGGGGCCCTCTCCTACGAGCAGTACTTC
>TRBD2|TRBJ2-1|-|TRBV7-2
CASSLSLAGYNEQFF
TGTGCCAGCAGCTTATCGCTAGCGGGGTACAATGAGCAGTTCTTC
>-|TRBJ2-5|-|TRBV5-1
CASSLGVGVGETQYF
TGCGCCAGCAGCTTGGGTGTGGGAGTGGGAGAGACCCAGTACTTC
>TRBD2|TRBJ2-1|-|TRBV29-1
CSGMGLAGSRGEQFF
TGCAGCGGAATGGGACTAGCGGGAAGTCGGGGTGAGCAGTTCTTC
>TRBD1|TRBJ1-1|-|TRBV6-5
CASKTGLSEAFF
TGTGCCAGCAAGACAGGGTTATCTGAAGCTTTCTTT
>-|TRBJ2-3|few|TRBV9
CASSVGSWSTDTQYF
TGTGCCAGCAGCGTAGGAAGTTGGAGCACAGATACGCAGTATTTT
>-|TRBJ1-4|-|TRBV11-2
CATSRGENEKLFF
TGTGCCACCAGCAGGGGTGAGAATGAAAAACTGTTTTTT
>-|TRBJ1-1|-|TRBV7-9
CASSLGWNTEAFF
TGTGCCAGCAGCTTGGGATGGAACACTGAAGCTTTCTTT
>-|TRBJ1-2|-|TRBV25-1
CASSDMGIGGWKNGYTF
TGTGCCAGCAGTGATATGGGGATAGGTGGGTGGAAAAATGGCTACACCTTC
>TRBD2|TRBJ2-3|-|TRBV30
CAGLAGGGDTQYF
TGTGCCGGTCTAGCGGGAGGGGGAGATACGCAGTATTTT
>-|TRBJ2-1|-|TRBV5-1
CASSPEVGSSSYNEQFF
TGCGCCAGCAGCCCCGAGGTCGGATCCTCCTCCTACAATGAGCAGTTCTTC
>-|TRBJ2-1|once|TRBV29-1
CSVVGGRGSNEQFF
TGCAGCGTTGTTGGTGGACGGGGGTCCAATGAGCAGTTCTTC
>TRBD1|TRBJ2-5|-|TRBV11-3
CASSRGTGETQETQYF
TGTGCCAGCAGCCGGGGGACAGGAGAGACCCAAGAGACCCAGTACTTC
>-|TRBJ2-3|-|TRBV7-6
CASSWTSSSTDTQYF
TGTGCCAGCAGCTGGACAAGCTCTAGCACAGATACGCAGTATTTT
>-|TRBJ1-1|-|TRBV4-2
CASSPYRDTEAFF
TGTGCCAGCAGTCCCTACAGAGACACTGAAGCTTTCTTT
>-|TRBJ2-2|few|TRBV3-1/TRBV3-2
CASSQGYSGITGELFF
TGTGCCAGCAGCCAAGGTTATTCAGGGATCACCGGGGAGCTGTTTTTT
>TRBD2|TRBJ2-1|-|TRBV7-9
CASSLTLAGEQFF
TGTGCCAGCAGCTTAACCCTAGCGGGTGAGCAGTTCTTC
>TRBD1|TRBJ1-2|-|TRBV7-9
CASSSQGGNGYTF
TGTGCCAGCAGTTCACAGGGGGGTAACGGCTACACCTTC
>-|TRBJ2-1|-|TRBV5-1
CASSLAATAYNEQFF
TGCGCCAGCAGCTTGGCCGCGACAGCCTACAATGAGCAGTTCTTC
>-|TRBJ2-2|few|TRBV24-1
CATSGPSPGELFF
TGTGCCACCAGTGGCCCCTCCCCCGGGGAGCTGTTTTTT
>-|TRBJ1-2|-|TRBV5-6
CASIAYGPNYGYTF
TGTGCCAGCATCGCGTACGGACCTAACTATGGCTACACCTTC
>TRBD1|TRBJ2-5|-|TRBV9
CASSVGPWGTIGTGLWETQYF
TGTGCCAGCAGCGTAGGTCCGTGGGGGACCATCGGGACAGGCCTCTGGGAGACCCAGTACTTC
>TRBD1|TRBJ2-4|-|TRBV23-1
CASSHRTGCVPAAKNIQYF
TGCGCCAGCAGTCACCGGACAGGGTGCGTTCCGGCAGCCAAAAACATTCAGTACTTC
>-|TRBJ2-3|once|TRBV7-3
CASSFTALDTQYF
TGTGCCAGCAGCTTTACTGCCCTGGATACGCAGTATTTT
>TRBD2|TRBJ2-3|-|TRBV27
CASSLDGGATDTQYF
TGTGCCAGCAGTTTAGACGGGGGGGCCACAGATACGCAGTATTTT
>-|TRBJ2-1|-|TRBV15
CATSRGGTANNEQFF
TGTGCCACCAGCAGAGGCGGGACCGCCAACAATGAGCAGTTCTTC
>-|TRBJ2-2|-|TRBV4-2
CASSQEGGYTGELFF
TGTGCCAGCAGCCAAGAGGGGGGATACACCGGGGAGCTGTTTTTT
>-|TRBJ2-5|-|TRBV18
CASSPGGEETQYF
TGTGCCAGCTCACCTGGCGGCGAAGAGACCCAGTACTTC
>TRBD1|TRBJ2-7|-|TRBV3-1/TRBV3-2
CASSWDRASEQYF
TGTGCCAGCAGCTGGGACAGGGCGAGCGAGCAGTACTTC
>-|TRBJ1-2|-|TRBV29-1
CSVAPISGYTF
TGCAGCGTTGCTCCCATCTCTGGCTACACCTTC
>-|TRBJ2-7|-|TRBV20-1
CSASHIGAYEQYF
TGCAGTGCTAGTCATATAGGGGCTTACGAGCAGTACTTC
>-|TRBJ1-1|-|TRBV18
CASSPAPDRENTEAFF
TGTGCCAGCTCACCCGCACCGGACAGAGAGAACACTGAAGCTTTCTTT
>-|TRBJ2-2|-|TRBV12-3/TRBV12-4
CASSLVQAGELFF
TGTGCCAGCAGTTTAGTCCAGGCCGGGGAGCTGTTTTTT
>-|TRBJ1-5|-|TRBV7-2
CASSLAWGSESNQPQHF
TGTGCCAGCAGCTTAGCGTGGGGCTCCGAAAGCAATCAGCCCCAGCATTTT
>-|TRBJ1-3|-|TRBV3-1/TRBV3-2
CASSQVGNTIYF
TGTGCCAGCAGCCAAGTTGGAAACACCATATATTTT
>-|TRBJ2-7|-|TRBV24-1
CATSDLQGYEQYF
TGTGCCACCAGTGATTTGCAGGGCTACGAGCAGTACTTC
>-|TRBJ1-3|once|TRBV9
CASSVTASSPSGNTIYF
TGTGCCAGCAGCGTAACAGCTTCTTCCCCCTCTGGAAACACCATATATTTT
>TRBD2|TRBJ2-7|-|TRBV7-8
CASTNGPGLGNYEQYF
TGTGCCAGCACCAATGGGCCGGGACTAGGGAACTACGAGCAGTACTTC
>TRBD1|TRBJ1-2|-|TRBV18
CASSPPSRTGSSNYGYTF
TGTGCCAGCTCACCACCGTCTCGGACAGGGTCCTCTAACTATGGCTACACCTTC
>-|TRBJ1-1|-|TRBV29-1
CSAQNTEAFF
TGCAGCGCCCAAAACACTGAAGCTTTCTTT
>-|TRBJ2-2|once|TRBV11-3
CASSLIRQGRELFF
TGTGCCAGCAGCTTAATTCGTCAGGGGCGGGAGCTGTTTTTT
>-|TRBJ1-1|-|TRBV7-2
CASSEGVLGEAFF
TGTGCCAGCAGCGAAGGGGTTCTAGGAGAAGCTTTCTTT
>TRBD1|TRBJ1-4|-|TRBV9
CASSASRGGTGNAQLFF
TGTGCCAGCAGCGCTTCCCGGGGGGGGACAGGGAACGCACAACTGTTTTTT